This TCR beta chain was sequenced during a study of shared clonotypes between healthy human individuals. Whole-study findings and limits: Against clonotypes common to all four donors, non-shared ones had lower generation probabilities.

As for this clone: Its antigen is unknown.

The assay was immunoSEQ multiplex PCR, and TCRdb's table has in-frame clones only and misses some. The sample holds 2 million to 3 million clones, approximately 93% seen once. Germline values: CDR1 MGHRA, CDR2 YSYEKL. The CDR3 is made up of 16 amino acids. J gave up 1 base and V 2 bases, and 4 bases lay outside the gene matches. The chain couples TRBV4-1 to TRBJ2-3, with TRBD1 matching 9 bases. The specimen was naive CD4+ T cells from PBMCs. As for subset: CD45RA+ positively selected. The TCR originated in a man younger than 35 in good health. Some clones in this sample may be carry-over from other donors' samples. CDR3 sequence reads: CASSQPTGGRTDTQYF. The CDR3 nucleotides are TGCGCCAGCAGCCAACCCACAGGGGGCCGCACAGATACGCAGTATTTT.